The sequence of this T cell receptor beta chain was determined in a study of blood T cells in healthy people across ages. Whole-study results and caveats: Across the age range, TCR beta diversity per million T cells fell in a roughly linear way. Investigators viewed diversity estimates from one million T cells as underestimates, the study reported.

With a J-beta primer mix and a sample-barcoded 5' primer, a second PCR ran roughly 6 to 11 cycles. Via MiXCR, TCRdb re-called the 5' RACE reads, giving one row per CDR3 protein. Here the sample spans about 730,000 distinct CDR3 sequences, roughly 45% being singletons. With respect to this clonotype: Its antigen is still unknown.

The CDR3 extends over 13 amino acids. V gave up 5 bases and J gave up 2 bases; unmatched junction bases: 4. Germline V gene lookup returns CDR1 SGHRS and CDR2 YFSETQ. The receptor was derived from a woman in her sixties or seventies in good health. Sequencing was done on a sample of blood. This rearrangement joins TRBV5-1 to TRBJ2-7, with 7 bases fitting TRBD1. This CDR3 reads CASRFQGAYEQYF. In DNA, the CDR3 is TGCGCCAGCAGATTTCAGGGGGCCTACGAGCAGTACTTC.